This T cell receptor beta chain is from a study of type 1 regulatory T cells. About the study: T-allo10 is a Tr1-enriched, alloantigen-specific CD4 T cell product made in vitro.

TCRdb reprocessed the reads via MiXCR and lists one record per CDR3 protein. The sample gives about 97,000 distinct CDR3 sequences, 25% to 40% of which show up once; around 2.3% is in the top ten. Germline CDR1 and CDR2: MNHEY and SVGEGT. This CDR3 region has 15 residues. The junction had 12 bases not matched to a gene; V was cut back by 7 bases and J by 7 bases. The sequence came from a human donor in good health. Source material: CD4+ T cells, either the whole sample or a sorted fraction (not recorded which). V usage is TRBV6-2 or TRBV6-3 and J usage is TRBJ2-4; 8 bases line up with TRBD2. The CDR3 region has the DNA TGTGCCAGCAACAACCCGGGAGGGCCTGGGAACATTCAGTACTTC. This encodes CASNNPGGPGNIQYF.